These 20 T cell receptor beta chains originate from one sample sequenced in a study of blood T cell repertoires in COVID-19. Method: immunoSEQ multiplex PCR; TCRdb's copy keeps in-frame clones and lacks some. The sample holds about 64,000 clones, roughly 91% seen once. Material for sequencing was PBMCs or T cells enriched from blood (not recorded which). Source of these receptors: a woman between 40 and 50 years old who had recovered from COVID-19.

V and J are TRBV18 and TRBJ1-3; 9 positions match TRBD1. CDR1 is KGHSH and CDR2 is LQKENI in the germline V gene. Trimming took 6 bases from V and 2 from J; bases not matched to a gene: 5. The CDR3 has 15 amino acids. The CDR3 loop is CASSDRGDPGNTIYF. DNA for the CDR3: TGTGCCAGCTCTGACAGGGGGGACCCTGGAAACACCATATATTTT.

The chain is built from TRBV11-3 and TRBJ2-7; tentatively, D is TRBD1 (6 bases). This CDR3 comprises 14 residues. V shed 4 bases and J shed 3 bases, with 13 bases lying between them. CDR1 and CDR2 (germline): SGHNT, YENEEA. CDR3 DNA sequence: TGTGCCAGCAGCTACGCCCAGGGGAGCTACGAGCAGTACTTC. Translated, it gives CASSYAQGSYEQYF.

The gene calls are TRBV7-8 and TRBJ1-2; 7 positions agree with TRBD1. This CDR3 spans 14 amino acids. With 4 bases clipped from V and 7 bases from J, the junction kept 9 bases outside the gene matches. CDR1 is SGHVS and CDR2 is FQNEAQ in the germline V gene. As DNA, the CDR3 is TGTGCCAGCAGCTGGGGGACAGTTTCGGGTGGCTACACCTTC. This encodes CASSWGTVSGGYTF.

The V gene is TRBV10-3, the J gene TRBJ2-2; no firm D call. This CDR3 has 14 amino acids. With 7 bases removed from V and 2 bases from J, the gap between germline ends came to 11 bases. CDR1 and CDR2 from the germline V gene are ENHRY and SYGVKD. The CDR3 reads CAINETPNTGELFF. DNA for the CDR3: TGTGCCATCAACGAGACACCTAACACCGGGGAGCTGTTTTTT.

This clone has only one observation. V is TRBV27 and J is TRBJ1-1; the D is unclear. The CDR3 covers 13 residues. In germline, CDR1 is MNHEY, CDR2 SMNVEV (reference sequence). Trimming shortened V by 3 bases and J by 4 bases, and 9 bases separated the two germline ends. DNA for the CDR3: TGTGCCAGCAGTTTTCGAGGGATCACTGAAGCTTTCTTT. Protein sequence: CASSFRGITEAFF.

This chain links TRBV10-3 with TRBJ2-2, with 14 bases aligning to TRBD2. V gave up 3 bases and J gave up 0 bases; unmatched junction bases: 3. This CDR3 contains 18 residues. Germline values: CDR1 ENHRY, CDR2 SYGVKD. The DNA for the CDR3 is TGTGCCATCAGTGACGGGACTAGCGGGGGTCCGAACACCGGGGAGCTGTTTTTT. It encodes CAISDGTSGGPNTGELFF.

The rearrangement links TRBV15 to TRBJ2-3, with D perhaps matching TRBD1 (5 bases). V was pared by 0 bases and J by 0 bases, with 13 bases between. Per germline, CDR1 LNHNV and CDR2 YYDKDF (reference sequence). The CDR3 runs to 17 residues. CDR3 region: CATSRDPAGRSTDTQYF. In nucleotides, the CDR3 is TGTGCCACCAGCAGAGATCCCGCAGGGCGAAGCACAGATACGCAGTATTTT.

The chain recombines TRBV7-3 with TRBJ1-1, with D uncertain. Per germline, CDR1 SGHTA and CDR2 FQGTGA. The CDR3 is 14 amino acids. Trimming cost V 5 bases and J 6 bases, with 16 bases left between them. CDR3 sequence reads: CASSLSSYSPEAFF. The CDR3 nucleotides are TGTGCCAGCAGCCTATCCTCTTATTCGCCTGAAGCTTTCTTT.

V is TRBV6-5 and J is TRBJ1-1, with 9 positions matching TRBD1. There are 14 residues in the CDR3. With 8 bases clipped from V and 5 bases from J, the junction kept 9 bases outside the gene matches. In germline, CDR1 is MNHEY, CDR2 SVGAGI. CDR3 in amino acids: CASRVDRGLTEAFF. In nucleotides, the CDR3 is TGTGCCAGCCGGGTGGACAGGGGACTAACTGAAGCTTTCTTT.

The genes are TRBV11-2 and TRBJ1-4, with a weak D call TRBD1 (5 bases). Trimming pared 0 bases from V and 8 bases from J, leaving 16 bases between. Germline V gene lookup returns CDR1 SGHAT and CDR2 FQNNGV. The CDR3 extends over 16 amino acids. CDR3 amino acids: CASSLDLTGGAEKLFF. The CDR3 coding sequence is TGTGCCAGCAGCTTAGATCTAACAGGAGGGGCCGAAAAACTGTTTTTT. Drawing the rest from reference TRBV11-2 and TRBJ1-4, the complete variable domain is EAGVAQSPRYKIIEKRQSVAFWCNPISGHATLYWYQQILGQGPKLLIQFQNNGVVDDSQLPKDRFSAERLKGVDSTLKIQPAKLEDSAVYLCASSLDLTGGAEKLFFGSGTQLSVL.

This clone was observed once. The CDR3 bases are TGTGCCAGCGCTACTAGCGGGGGGATTCAAGAGACCCAGTACTTC. Its protein product is CASATSGGIQETQYF. This chain links TRBV3-1 (or the pseudogene TRBV3-2) with TRBJ2-5; 12 bases line up with TRBD2. Per germline, CDR1 LGHDT and CDR2 YNNKEL (reference sequence). V was pared by 8 bases and J by 2 bases, with 6 bases of the junction left unmatched. The CDR3 totals 15 residues.

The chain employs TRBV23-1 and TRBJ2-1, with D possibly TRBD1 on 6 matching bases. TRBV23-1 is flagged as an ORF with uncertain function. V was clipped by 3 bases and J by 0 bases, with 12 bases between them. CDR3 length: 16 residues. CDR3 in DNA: TGCGCCAGCAGTCACGTAACAGGGAGCTCCTACAATGAGCAGTTCTTC. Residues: CASSHVTGSSYNEQFF.

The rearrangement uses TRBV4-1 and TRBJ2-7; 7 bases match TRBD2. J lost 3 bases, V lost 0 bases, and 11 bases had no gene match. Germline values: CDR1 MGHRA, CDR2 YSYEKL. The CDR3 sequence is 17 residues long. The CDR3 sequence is CASSQDPGGFADYEQYF. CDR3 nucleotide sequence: TGCGCCAGCAGCCAAGACCCGGGGGGTTTCGCCGACTACGAGCAGTACTTC.

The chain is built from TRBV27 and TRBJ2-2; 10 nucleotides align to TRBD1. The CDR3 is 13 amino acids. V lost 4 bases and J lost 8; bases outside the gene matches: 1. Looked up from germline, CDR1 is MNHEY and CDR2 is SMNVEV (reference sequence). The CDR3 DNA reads TGTGCCAGCAGTTGGGACAGGGGAGGGGAGCTGTTTTTT. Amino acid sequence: CASSWDRGGELFF.

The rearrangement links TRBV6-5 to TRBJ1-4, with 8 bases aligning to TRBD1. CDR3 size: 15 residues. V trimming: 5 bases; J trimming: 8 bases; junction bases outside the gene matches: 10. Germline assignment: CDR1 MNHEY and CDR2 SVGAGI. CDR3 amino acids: CASSPVGQGKEKLFF. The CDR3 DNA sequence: TGTGCCAGCAGTCCGGTCGGACAGGGCAAGGAAAAACTGTTTTTT.

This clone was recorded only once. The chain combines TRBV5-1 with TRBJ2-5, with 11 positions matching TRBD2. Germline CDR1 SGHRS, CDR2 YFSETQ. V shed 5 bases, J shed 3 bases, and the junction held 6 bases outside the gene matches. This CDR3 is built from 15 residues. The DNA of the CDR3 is TGCGCCAGCAGTATAGCGGGGGGGAAAGAAGAGACCCAGTACTTC. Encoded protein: CASSIAGGKEETQYF.

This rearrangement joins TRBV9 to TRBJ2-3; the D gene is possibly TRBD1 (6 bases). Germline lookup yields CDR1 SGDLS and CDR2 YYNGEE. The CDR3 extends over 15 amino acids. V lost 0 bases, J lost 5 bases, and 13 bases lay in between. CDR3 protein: CASSVVAQGLDTQYF. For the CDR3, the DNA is TGTGCCAGCAGCGTAGTCGCCCAGGGGTTAGATACGCAGTATTTT.

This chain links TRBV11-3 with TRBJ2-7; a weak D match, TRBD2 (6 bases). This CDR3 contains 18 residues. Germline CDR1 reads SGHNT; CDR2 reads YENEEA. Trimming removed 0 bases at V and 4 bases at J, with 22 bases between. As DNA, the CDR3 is TGTGCCAGCAGCTTAGAAAGGGGTGGAGGGGACGGCTCGTACGAGCAGTACTTC. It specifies CASSLERGGGDGSYEQYF.

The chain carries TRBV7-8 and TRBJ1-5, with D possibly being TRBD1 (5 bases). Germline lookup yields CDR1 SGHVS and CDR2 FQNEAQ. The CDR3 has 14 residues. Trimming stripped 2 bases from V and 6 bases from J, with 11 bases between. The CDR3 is CASSLNRGSQPQHF. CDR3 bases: TGTGCCAGCAGCTTAAATCGGGGGAGTCAGCCCCAGCATTTT.

The CDR3 DNA reads TGTGCCAGCAGCCAAGATATCCACGGGGGGGAAAAACTGTTTTTT. Translating gives CASSQDIHGGEKLFF. The J gene is TRBJ1-4, the V gene TRBV3-1 (or the pseudogene TRBV3-2), with a tentative D call TRBD1 (5 bases). The ends were cut back, 0 bases at V and 8 bases at J, with 13 bases in the middle. Germline lookup yields CDR1 LGHDT and CDR2 YNNKEL (reference sequence). The CDR3 is made up of 15 amino acids.